Listed below are T cell receptor beta chains from one sample, sequenced in a study of T cell repertoires in cytomegalovirus infection. Antigen specificity for these receptors is unknown. TCRdb reanalysed the reads using MiXCR and keeps one entry per CDR3 protein. The profile covers some 220,000 distinct CDR3 sequences, with approximately 40% appearing a single time and around 60% taken by the ten largest. This specimen was CD8+ T cells from cultured PBMCs, taken from culture after CMV antigen stimulation. These receptors all come from a human donor in good health (CMV status not recorded). Some clones in this sample may be carry-over from other donors' samples. Each CDR3 is given with its conserved first and last residue. Each record gives: clone size, D gene, J gene, V gene, CDR3 protein, CDR3 DNA. D genes are given only for firm matches. Size values are once, few and many counts, or a class for expanded clones, and some rows have none.

abundance: -; d_gene: -; j_gene: TRBJ2-7; v_gene: TRBV7-4; CDR3aa: CASSPREGHFSYEQYF; CDR3nt: TGTGCCAGCAGCCCAAGGGAAGGGCACTTCTCCTACGAGCAGTACTTC
abundance: -; d_gene: -; j_gene: TRBJ2-5; v_gene: TRBV15; CDR3aa: CATSGTDLGETQYF; CDR3nt: TGTGCCACCAGCGGGACGGACCTGGGGGAGACCCAGTACTTC
abundance: few; d_gene: -; j_gene: TRBJ2-7; v_gene: TRBV12-3/TRBV12-4; CDR3aa: CASSLSGSKLPYEQYF; CDR3nt: TGTGCCAGCAGTTTATCAGGGTCCAAACTCCCCTACGAGCAGTACTTC
abundance: -; d_gene: -; j_gene: TRBJ2-2; v_gene: TRBV15; CDR3aa: CATTGKYTGELFF; CDR3nt: TGTGCCACCACGGGGAAGTACACCGGGGAGCTGTTTTTT
abundance: few; d_gene: TRBD2; j_gene: TRBJ2-1; v_gene: TRBV7-2; CDR3aa: CASSRGLAVEQFF; CDR3nt: TGTGCCAGCAGCAGGGGACTAGCGGTGGAGCAGTTCTTC
abundance: many; d_gene: -; j_gene: TRBJ1-1; v_gene: TRBV28; CDR3aa: CASSFNPRAENTEAFF; CDR3nt: TGTGCCAGCAGTTTCAACCCCCGGGCCGAGAACACTGAAGCTTTCTTT
abundance: -; d_gene: TRBD1; j_gene: TRBJ1-2; v_gene: TRBV29-1; CDR3aa: CSVPGQGLANYGYTF; CDR3nt: TGCAGCGTTCCGGGACAGGGCCTAGCTAACTATGGCTACACCTTC
abundance: -; d_gene: TRBD2; j_gene: TRBJ2-2; v_gene: TRBV6-5; CDR3aa: CASRGGPGTGELFF; CDR3nt: TGTGCCAGTCGCGGGGGACCGGGAACCGGGGAGCTGTTTTTT
abundance: -; d_gene: -; j_gene: TRBJ1-3; v_gene: TRBV28; CDR3aa: CASSRRGPGNTIYF; CDR3nt: TGTGCCAGCAGTCGAAGGGGCCCTGGAAACACCATATATTTT
abundance: few; d_gene: TRBD1; j_gene: TRBJ2-6; v_gene: TRBV27; CDR3aa: CASSLKDRGVPGANVLTF; CDR3nt: TGTGCCAGCAGTTTAAAAGACAGGGGCGTACCTGGGGCCAACGTCCTGACTTTC
abundance: -; d_gene: TRBD2; j_gene: TRBJ2-1; v_gene: TRBV3-1; CDR3aa: CASSQVRGLAGVYNEQFF; CDR3nt: TGTGCCAGCAGCCAAGTGAGAGGACTAGCGGGGGTCTACAATGAGCAGTTCTTC
abundance: -; d_gene: -; j_gene: TRBJ2-2; v_gene: TRBV7-9; CDR3aa: CASSFGGKTGELFF; CDR3nt: TGTGCCAGCAGCTTTGGGGGTAAAACCGGGGAGCTGTTTTTT
abundance: -; d_gene: TRBD2; j_gene: TRBJ2-4; v_gene: TRBV11-2; CDR3aa: CASSPRLAENIQYF; CDR3nt: TGTGCCAGCAGCCCCCGGCTAGCGGAAAACATTCAGTACTTC
abundance: many; d_gene: -; j_gene: TRBJ2-2; v_gene: TRBV10-3; CDR3aa: CAISESTVTENTGELFF; CDR3nt: TGTGCCATCAGTGAGTCGACGGTCACAGAGAACACCGGGGAGCTGTTTTTT
abundance: -; d_gene: TRBD1; j_gene: TRBJ1-1; v_gene: TRBV7-3; CDR3aa: CASSLIRTGNKNTEAFF; CDR3nt: TGTGCCAGCAGCTTAATCCGGACAGGGAATAAGAACACTGAAGCTTTCTTT
abundance: -; d_gene: TRBD1; j_gene: TRBJ1-5; v_gene: TRBV28; CDR3aa: CASYPDRYNQPQHF; CDR3nt: TGTGCCAGTTACCCGGACAGGTACAATCAGCCCCAGCATTTT
abundance: -; d_gene: -; j_gene: TRBJ1-1; v_gene: TRBV7-6; CDR3aa: CASSLDRRTEAFF; CDR3nt: TGTGCCAGCAGCTTAGACAGGAGGACTGAAGCTTTCTTT
abundance: few; d_gene: -; j_gene: TRBJ1-2; v_gene: TRBV20-1; CDR3aa: CSARGWTEKNYGYTF; CDR3nt: TGCAGTGCTAGAGGCTGGACAGAGAAAAACTATGGCTACACCTTC
abundance: -; d_gene: TRBD2; j_gene: TRBJ2-7; v_gene: TRBV12-3/TRBV12-4; CDR3aa: CASSLVAGVSEQYF; CDR3nt: TGTGCCAGCAGTTTAGTAGCGGGAGTTAGCGAGCAGTACTTC
abundance: -; d_gene: TRBD1; j_gene: TRBJ2-7; v_gene: TRBV11-2; CDR3aa: CASSSPGTGFYEQYF; CDR3nt: TGTGCCAGCAGCTCCCCCGGGACAGGGTTCTACGAGCAGTACTTC
abundance: -; d_gene: -; j_gene: TRBJ2-1; v_gene: TRBV2; CDR3aa: CASSEEIPGRDEQFF; CDR3nt: TGTGCCAGCAGTGAAGAGATACCTGGTCGTGATGAGCAGTTCTTC
abundance: -; d_gene: -; j_gene: TRBJ2-2; v_gene: TRBV20-1; CDR3aa: CSANGRLNTGELFF; CDR3nt: TGCAGTGCAAACGGACGGCTAAACACCGGGGAGCTGTTTTTT
abundance: -; d_gene: -; j_gene: TRBJ1-4; v_gene: TRBV9; CDR3aa: CASSPIGGDEKLFF; CDR3nt: TGTGCCAGCAGCCCCATAGGGGGGGATGAAAAACTGTTTTTT